These T cell receptor beta chains were read from a single sample in a study of cytomegalovirus exposure and HLA in healthy donors. Sequencing was performed with immunoSEQ multiplex PCR; in TCRdb, only in-frame clones are kept and a portion is missing. The sample includes approximately 190,000 clones, 80% to 85% seen only once; the top ten take approximately 0.8%. The sequenced material came from PBMCs. The receptors originated from a woman aged 18 to 35 in good health and CMV-seronegative. CDR3s leave out the opening cysteine and the closing phenylalanine or tryptophan.

J: TRBJ1-1
V: TRBV6-5
CDR3: ASSYEDRTEQVAF

J: TRBJ1-4
V: TRBV28
CDR3: ASIPQATNEKLF

J: TRBJ2-3
V: TRBV9
CDR3: ASSVSGISTDTQY

J: TRBJ2-1
V: TRBV7-3
CDR3: ASSLEALDNEQF

J: TRBJ2-3
V: TRBV10-1
CDR3: ASSGGTGYTDTQY

J: TRBJ2-2
V: TRBV5-1
CDR3: ASSPQPPGLASTGELF

J: TRBJ2-2
V: TRBV7-8
CDR3: ASLAGVDTGELF

J: TRBJ1-2
V: TRBV5-1
CDR3: ASSLAGGNGYT

J: -
V: TRBV7-9
CDR3: ASSLAVYRGGDEQY

J: TRBJ2-1
V: TRBV6-5
CDR3: ASSYDRGAYNEQF